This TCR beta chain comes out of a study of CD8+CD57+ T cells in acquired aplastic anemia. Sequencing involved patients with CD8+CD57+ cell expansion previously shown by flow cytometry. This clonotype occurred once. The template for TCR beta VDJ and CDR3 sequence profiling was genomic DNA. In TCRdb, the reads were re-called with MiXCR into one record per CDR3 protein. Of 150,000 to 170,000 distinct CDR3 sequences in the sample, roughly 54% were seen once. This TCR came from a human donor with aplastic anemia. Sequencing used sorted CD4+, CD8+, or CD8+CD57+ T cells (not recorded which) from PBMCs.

CDR3 bases: TGTGCCAGCAGTCTCACTCGCAGGGGTTGGGGGGAGACCCAGTACTTC. Its translation: CASSLTRRGWGETQYF. This chain uses TRBV12-3 or TRBV12-4 with TRBJ2-5, with D perhaps matching TRBD1 (6 bases). Between the trimmed V and J ends, which lost 5 bases and 5 bases, there was a span of 21 bases. The CDR3 runs 16 residues.